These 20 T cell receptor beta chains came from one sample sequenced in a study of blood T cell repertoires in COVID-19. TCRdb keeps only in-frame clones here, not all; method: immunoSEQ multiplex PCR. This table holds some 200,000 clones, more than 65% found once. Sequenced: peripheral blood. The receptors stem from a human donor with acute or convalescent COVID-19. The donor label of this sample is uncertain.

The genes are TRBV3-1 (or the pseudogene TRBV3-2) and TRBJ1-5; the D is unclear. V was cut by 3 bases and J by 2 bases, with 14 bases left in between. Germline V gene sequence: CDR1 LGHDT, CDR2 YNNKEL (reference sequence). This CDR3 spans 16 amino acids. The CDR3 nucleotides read TGTGCCAGCAGCCACCGGGGTCGGGAGGGCAATCAGCCCCAGCATTTT. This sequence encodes CASSHRGREGNQPQHF.

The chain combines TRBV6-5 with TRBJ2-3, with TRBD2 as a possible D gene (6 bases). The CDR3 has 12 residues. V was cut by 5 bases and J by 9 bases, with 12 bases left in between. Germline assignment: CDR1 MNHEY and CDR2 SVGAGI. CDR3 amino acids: CASSPGGATQYF. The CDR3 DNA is TGTGCCAGCAGTCCCGGAGGGGCCACGCAGTATTTT.

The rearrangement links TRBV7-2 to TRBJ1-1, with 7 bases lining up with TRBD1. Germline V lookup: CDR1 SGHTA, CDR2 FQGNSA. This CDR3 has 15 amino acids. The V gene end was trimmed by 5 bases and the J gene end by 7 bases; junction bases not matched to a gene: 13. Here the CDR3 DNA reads TGTGCCAGCAGCCCGAGGACAGGCTTAAGGGGTGAAGCTTTCTTT. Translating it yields CASSPRTGLRGEAFF.

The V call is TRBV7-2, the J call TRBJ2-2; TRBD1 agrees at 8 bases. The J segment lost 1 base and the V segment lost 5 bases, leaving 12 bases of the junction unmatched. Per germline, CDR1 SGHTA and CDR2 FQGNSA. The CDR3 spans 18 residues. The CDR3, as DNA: TGTGCCAGCAGCCTGGGGGACAGGCCTTTGCGGAACACCGGGGAGCTGTTTTTT. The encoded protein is CASSLGDRPLRNTGELFF.

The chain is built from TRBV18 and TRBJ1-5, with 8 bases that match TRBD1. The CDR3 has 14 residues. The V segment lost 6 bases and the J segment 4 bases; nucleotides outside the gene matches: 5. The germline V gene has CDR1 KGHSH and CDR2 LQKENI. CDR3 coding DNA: TGTGCCAGCTCCGAGGGACAGGTGAATCAGCCCCAGCATTTT. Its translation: CASSEGQVNQPQHF.

DNA for the CDR3: TGTGCCAGCAGCGACCGACTAGCGGGAAAAGAAGAGCAGTACTTC. Translated, it gives CASSDRLAGKEEQYF. The chain couples TRBV11-3 to TRBJ2-7; 11 bases agree with TRBD2. Germline V gives CDR1 SGHNT, CDR2 YENEEA. CDR3 length: 15 amino acids. Germline trimming cut 5 bases from V and 7 bases from J; bases unmatched to any gene: 10.

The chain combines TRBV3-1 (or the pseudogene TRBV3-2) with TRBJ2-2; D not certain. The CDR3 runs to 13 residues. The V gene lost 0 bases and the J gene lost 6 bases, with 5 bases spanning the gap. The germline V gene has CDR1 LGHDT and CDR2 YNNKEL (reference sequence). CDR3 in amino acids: CASSQDRAGELFF. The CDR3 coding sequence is TGTGCCAGCAGCCAAGATCGGGCCGGGGAGCTGTTTTTT.

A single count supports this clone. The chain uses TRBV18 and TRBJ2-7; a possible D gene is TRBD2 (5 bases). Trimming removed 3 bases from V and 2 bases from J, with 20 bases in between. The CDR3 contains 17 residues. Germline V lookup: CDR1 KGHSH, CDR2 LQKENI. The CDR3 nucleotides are TGTGCCAGCTCACCGGGGAGCCGGGTACGACTAACCTACGAGCAGTACTTC. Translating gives CASSPGSRVRLTYEQYF.

In DNA form, the CDR3 reads TGTGCCAGCAGTGAAAAAGGGCGGGGGGGCCTCGAGCAGTACTTC. Its protein product is CASSEKGRGGLEQYF. The gene calls are TRBV6-1 and TRBJ2-7; TRBD2 matches at 9 bases. This CDR3 is built from 15 residues. Germline V gives CDR1 MNHNS, CDR2 SASEGT. V trimming: 2 bases; J trimming: 6 bases; junction bases outside the gene matches: 8.

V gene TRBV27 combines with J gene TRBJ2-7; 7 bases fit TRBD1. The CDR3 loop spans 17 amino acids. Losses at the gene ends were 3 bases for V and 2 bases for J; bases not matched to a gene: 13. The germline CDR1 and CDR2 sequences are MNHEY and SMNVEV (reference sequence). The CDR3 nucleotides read TGTGCCAGCAGTTTGCCCCGGGACAGAGGATCTCCCTACGAGCAGTACTTC. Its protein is CASSLPRDRGSPYEQYF.

Here the CDR3 DNA reads TGCGCCAGCAGCCAAGTCAGGGGGCCGGTCGGGGAGCTGTTTTTT. Encoded protein: CASSQVRGPVGELFF. The chain carries TRBV10-1 and TRBJ2-2; 8 nucleotides match TRBD1. CDR3 length: 15 amino acids. The J segment lost 7 bases and the V segment lost 6 bases, leaving 10 bases of the junction unmatched. The germline CDR1 and CDR2 sequences are WNHNN and SYGVQD (reference sequence).

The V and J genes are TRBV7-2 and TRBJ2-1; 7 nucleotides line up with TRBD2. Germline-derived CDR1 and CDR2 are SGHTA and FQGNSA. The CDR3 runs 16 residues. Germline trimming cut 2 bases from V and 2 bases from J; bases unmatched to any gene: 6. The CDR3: CASSLRRESAYNEQFF. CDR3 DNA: TGTGCCAGCAGCTTAAGGCGGGAGAGCGCCTACAATGAGCAGTTCTTC.

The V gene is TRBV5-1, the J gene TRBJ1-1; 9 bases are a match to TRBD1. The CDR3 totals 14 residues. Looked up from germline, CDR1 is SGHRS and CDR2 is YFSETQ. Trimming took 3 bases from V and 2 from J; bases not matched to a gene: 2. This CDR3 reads CASSSTGGNTEAFF. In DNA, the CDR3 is TGCGCCAGCAGCTCGACAGGGGGTAACACTGAAGCTTTCTTT.

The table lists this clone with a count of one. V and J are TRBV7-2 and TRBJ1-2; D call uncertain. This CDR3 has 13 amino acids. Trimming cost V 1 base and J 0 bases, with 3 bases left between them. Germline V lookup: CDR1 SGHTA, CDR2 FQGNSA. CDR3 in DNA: TGTGCCAGCAGCTTAGACTCTAACTATGGCTACACCTTC. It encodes CASSLDSNYGYTF. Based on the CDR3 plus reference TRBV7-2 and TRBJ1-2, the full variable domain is GAGVSQSPSNKVTEKGKDVELRCDPISGHTALYWYRQSLGQGLEFLIYFQGNSAPDKSGLPSDRFSAERTGGSVSTLTIQRTQQEDSAVYLCASSLDSNYGYTFGSGTRLTVV.

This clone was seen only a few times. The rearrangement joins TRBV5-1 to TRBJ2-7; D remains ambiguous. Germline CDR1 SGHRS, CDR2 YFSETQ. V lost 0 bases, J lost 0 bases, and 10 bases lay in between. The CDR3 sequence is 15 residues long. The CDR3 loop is CASSLVGGNSYEQYF. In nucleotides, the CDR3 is TGCGCCAGCAGCTTGGTAGGCGGCAACTCCTACGAGCAGTACTTC.

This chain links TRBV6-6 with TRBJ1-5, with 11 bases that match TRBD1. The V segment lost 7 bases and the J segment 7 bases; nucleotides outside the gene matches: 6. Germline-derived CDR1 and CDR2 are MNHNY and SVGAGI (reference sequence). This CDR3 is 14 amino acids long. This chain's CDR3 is CASTGQGAPQPQHF. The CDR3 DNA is TGTGCCAGCACCGGACAGGGGGCTCCCCAGCCCCAGCATTTT.

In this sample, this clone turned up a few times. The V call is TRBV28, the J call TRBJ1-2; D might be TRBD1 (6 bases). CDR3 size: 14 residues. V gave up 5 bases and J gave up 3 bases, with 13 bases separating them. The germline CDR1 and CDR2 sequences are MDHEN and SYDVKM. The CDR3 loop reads CASSPGGGHYGYTF. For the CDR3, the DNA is TGTGCCAGCAGTCCGGGAGGGGGTCACTATGGCTACACCTTC.

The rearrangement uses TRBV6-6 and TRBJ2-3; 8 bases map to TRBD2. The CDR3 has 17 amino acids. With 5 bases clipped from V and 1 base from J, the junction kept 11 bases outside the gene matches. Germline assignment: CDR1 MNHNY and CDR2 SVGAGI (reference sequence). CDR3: CASSRTQAGAGTDTQYF. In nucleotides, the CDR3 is TGTGCCAGCAGTCGGACCCAAGCGGGAGCTGGCACAGATACGCAGTATTTT.

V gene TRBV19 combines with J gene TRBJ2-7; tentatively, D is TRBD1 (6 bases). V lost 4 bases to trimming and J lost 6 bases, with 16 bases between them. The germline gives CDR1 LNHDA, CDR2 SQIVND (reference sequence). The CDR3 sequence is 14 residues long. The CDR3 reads CASSTRAGDGEQYF. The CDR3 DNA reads TGTGCCAGTAGTACGAGAGCAGGGGACGGCGAGCAGTACTTC. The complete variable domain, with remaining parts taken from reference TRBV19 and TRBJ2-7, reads DGGITQSPKYLFRKEGQNVTLSCEQNLNHDAMYWYRQDPGQGLRLIYYSQIVNDFQKGDIAEGYSVSREKKESFPLTVTSAQKNPTAFYLCASSTRAGDGEQYFGPGTRLTVT.

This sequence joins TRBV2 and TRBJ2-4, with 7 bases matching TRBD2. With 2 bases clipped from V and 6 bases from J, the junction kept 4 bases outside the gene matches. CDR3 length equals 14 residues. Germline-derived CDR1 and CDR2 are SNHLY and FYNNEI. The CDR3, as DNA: TGTGCCAGCAGTGAAATGGCTAGCGGAAACATTCAGTACTTC. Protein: CASSEMASGNIQYF.